This T cell receptor beta chain appears in the sequencing data of a study of sequential checkpoint blockade in melanoma (dated by TCRdb to between 2017 and 2020). Turning to the overall study: In a 1:1 randomization, patients received either first-line nivolumab then ipilimumab (arm A) or ipilimumab then nivolumab (arm B). Maintenance nivolumab came after each of the two trial sequences. On the study overall, not on this receptor specifically: Validation of the response-prediction model combining TCR metrics and mutation burden is needed in larger, independent patient cohorts.

TCRbeta CDR3 regions were immunosequenced from genomic DNA with the immunoSEQ Assay. Before high-throughput sequencing, genomic DNA was amplified using bias-controlled multiplex PCR. The authors' analysis ran thus. To quantify the absolute abundance of each unique TCRbeta CDR3 region, the sequences were collapsed and filtered. Clonality, defined as 1 minus Pielou's evenness, was calculated using productive rearrangements only. A previously published method was used to identify clones with significantly greater frequencies in on-treatment samples than in baseline samples. The table was pulled from immuneACCESS by TCRdb, which kept in-frame rearrangements only. Such tables lose some clones; where checked, under half of the loss comes from unresolved V genes, and the rest has no known cause. The V and J calls and clone size are taken from that table; D and trimming were inferred from the DNA. This sample comprises roughly 5,100 clones, 60% to 75% of them detected only once. The ten largest make up roughly a quarter of the sample.

A remark on this clone: The target of this receptor is not known. No much larger clone exists at a distance of one base, and base qualities are not known.

The CDR3 goes from the cysteine to the phenylalanine over 13 residues. The entry retains the CDR3 DNA only, 39 bases that are in frame from base 1. CDR1 and CDR2 (SGHNT, YYREEE) derive from the germline V gene (reference sequence). V is cut back by 3 bases and J by 5 bases, with 2 bases in the junction unmatched. The sample's treatment or condition, from its label and the paper: randomized to nivolumab then ipilimumab (arm A) or the reverse (arm B). Prior DNA-damaging chemotherapy had not been received by any trial patient. Live CD3+CD8+ cells negative for CD19 and CD56 were sorted from thawed PBMCs on a FACS Aria II flow cytometer. Samples were obtained from patients with melanoma enrolled in CheckMate 064, a randomized, open-label phase II trial of sequential checkpoint blockade. Peripheral blood mononuclear cells were collected by leukapheresis, purified using Ficoll-Paque, and frozen in human serum containing approximately 9.4% DMSO. Immediately after sorting, the purity of the sorted blood CD3+CD8+ cells was confirmed to be >98%, and DNA was then extracted.

This TCR derives from a human donor with melanoma. The chain is made from TRBV5-4 and TRBJ2-5; TRBD1 matches 9 bases in the middle. Sequencing used CD8+ T cells sorted from blood (inferred from file names), obtained from a patient given nivolumab and ipilimumab in sequence. In nucleotides, the sequence is TGTGCCAGCAGCTACAGGGGGCATGAGACCCAGTACTTC. This sequence encodes CASSYRGHETQYF.